The 7 T cell receptor beta chains presented below share a single source sample, sequenced in a study of cytotoxic CD8 clonotypes in ibrutinib-treated CLL. The protocol was immunoSEQ multiplex PCR, while the TCRdb copy is restricted to in-frame clones and leaves out a portion. The table has 150,000 or so clones, around 80% seen once; the top ten hold around 7.6%. The source was PBMCs, collected after 36 months of ibrutinib treatment. These receptors all stem from a human donor with chronic lymphocytic leukemia.

The chain uses TRBV19 and TRBJ1-2; D remains unclear. CDR1 LNHDA and CDR2 SQIVND come from the germline V gene (reference sequence). This CDR3 has 15 amino acids. With 5 bases removed from V and 8 bases from J, the gap between germline ends came to 21 bases. In DNA, the CDR3 is TGTGCCAGTAGTGGACTAACAGCCCTGACGCGGGGCTACACCTTC. Encoded protein: CASSGLTALTRGYTF.

V is TRBV6-5 and J is TRBJ2-3; maybe TRBD2 (6 bases). The CDR3 has 16 residues. Trimming shortened V by 2 bases and J by 0 bases, and 12 bases separated the two germline ends. CDR1 and CDR2 (germline): MNHEY, SVGAGI. CDR3 nucleotide sequence: TGTGCCAGCAGTTACCTGCCGGGGGTAAGCACAGATACGCAGTATTTT. Translating it yields CASSYLPGVSTDTQYF.

Comment on this clone: The sample carries other DNA sequences with the same CDR3. The chain carries TRBV6-6 and TRBJ2-2; D ambiguous. CDR3 length: 12 amino acids. Germline CDR1 is MNHNY and CDR2 is SVGAGI (reference sequence). The CDR3 DNA sequence: TGTGCTGCCGGTCGGGACACCGGGGAGCTGTTTTTT. It yields the protein CAAGRDTGELFF.

This CDR3 reads CASSPGTLTNSPLHF. In DNA, the CDR3 is TGTGCCAGCAGCCCCGGGACCTTGACTAATTCACCCCTCCACTTT. J is TRBJ1-6 and V is TRBV9; D may be TRBD1 (5 bases). CDR3 length: 15 amino acids. Trimming left V 4 bases short and J 6 bases short, with 14 bases between. CDR1 is SGDLS and CDR2 is YYNGEE in the germline V gene.

The count of this clone is one. The rearrangement links TRBV18 to TRBJ1-4; a possible D gene is TRBD1 (5 bases). This CDR3 has 13 amino acids. Trimming removed 4 bases from V and 8 bases from J, with 11 bases in between. The germline V gene encodes CDR1 KGHSH and CDR2 LQKENI. The CDR3 protein is CASSQGTEEKLFF. CDR3 nucleotides: TGTGCCAGCTCACAGGGGACGGAAGAAAAACTGTTTTTT.

This chain links TRBV5-4 with TRBJ1-1, with a tentative D call TRBD1 (6 bases). The CDR3 sequence is 14 residues long. Germline CDR1 SGHNT, CDR2 YYREEE (reference sequence). Trimming stripped 0 bases from V and 4 bases from J, with 10 bases between. The CDR3 DNA sequence: TGTGCCAGCAGCTTGGCCGTCAGGGGCACTGAAGCTTTCTTT. It translates to CASSLAVRGTEAFF.

The chain is built from TRBV5-4 and TRBJ1-3; a possible D gene is TRBD1 (5 bases). This CDR3 contains 15 residues. Per germline, CDR1 SGHNT and CDR2 YYREEE (reference sequence). The V end was cut by 2 bases, the J end by 10 bases, with 19 bases between. CDR3 sequence: CASSFQGTPYKTIYF. CDR3 in DNA: TGTGCCAGCAGCTTTCAGGGTACCCCGTATAAGACCATATATTTT.